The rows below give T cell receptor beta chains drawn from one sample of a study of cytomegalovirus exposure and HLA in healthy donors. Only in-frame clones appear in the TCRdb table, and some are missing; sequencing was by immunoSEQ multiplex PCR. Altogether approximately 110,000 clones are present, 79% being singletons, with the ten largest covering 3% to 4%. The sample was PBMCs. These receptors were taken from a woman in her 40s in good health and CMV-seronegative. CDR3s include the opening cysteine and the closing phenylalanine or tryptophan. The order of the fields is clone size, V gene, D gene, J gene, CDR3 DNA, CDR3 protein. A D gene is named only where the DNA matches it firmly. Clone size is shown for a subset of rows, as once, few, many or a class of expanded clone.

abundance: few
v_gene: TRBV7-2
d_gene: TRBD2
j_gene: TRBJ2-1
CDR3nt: TGTGCCAGCAGCTCTAGTAGCGGGTCCTACAATGAGCAGTTCTTC
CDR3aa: CASSSSSGSYNEQFF

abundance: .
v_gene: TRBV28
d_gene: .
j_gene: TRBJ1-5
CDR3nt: TGTGCCAGCAGTTTCGGGTACAATCAGCCCCAGCATTTT
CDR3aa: CASSFGYNQPQHF

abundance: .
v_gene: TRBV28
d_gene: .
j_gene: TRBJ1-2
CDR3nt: TGTGCCAGCAGTTTCGAACTCGCCCCTAACTATGGCTACACCTTC
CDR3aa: CASSFELAPNYGYTF

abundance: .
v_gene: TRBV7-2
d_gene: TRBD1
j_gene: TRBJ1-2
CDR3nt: TGTGCCAGCAGCTCGACTTCTTGGACAGGGGGCGCGGGCGGCTACACCTTC
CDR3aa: CASSSTSWTGGAGGYTF

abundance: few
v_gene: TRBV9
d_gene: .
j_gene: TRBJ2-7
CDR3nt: TGTGCCAGCAACCCTCAGGGAAAATCCGAGCAGTACTTC
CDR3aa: CASNPQGKSEQYF

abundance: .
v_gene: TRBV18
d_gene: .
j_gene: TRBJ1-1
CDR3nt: TGTGCCAGCTCACCCCCGGGAGGGGAGAACACTGAAGCTTTCTTT
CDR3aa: CASSPPGGENTEAFF

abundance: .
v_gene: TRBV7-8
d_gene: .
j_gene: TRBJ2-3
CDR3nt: TGTGCCAGCAGGCAACAAGATACGCAGTATTTT
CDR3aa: CASRQQDTQYF

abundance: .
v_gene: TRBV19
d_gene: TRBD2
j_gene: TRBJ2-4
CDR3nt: TGTGCCAGTACCAATGTCGGACTAGCGGGACTAAGTGACGCCAAAAACATTCAGTACTTC
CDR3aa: CASTNVGLAGLSDAKNIQYF

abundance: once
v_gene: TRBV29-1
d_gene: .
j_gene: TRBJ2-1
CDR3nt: TGCAGCGTTGAGGGGGCCCTCGTTAGTCTTAATGAGCAGTTCTTC
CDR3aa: CSVEGALVSLNEQFF

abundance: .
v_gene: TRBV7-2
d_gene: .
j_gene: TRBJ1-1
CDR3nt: TGTGCCAGCAGCTTACGACACAGGGTGAACACTGAAGCTTTCTTT
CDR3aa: CASSLRHRVNTEAFF

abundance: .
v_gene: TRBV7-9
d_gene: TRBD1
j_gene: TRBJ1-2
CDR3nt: TGTGCCAGCAGCTTAGCGGGGACAGATGGCTACACCTTC
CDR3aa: CASSLAGTDGYTF

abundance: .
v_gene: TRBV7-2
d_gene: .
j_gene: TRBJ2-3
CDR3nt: TGTGCCAGCGGGTTCGGTGAGGGCACAGATACGCAGTATTTT
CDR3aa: CASGFGEGTDTQYF

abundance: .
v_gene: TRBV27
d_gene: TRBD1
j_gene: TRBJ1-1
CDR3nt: TGTGCCAGCCGGGGACAGAGGAACACTGAAGCTTTCTTT
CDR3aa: CASRGQRNTEAFF

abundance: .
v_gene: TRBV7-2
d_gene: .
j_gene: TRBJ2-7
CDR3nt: TGTGCCAGCAGCTTACTCGTCTACGAGCAGTACTTC
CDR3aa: CASSLLVYEQYF

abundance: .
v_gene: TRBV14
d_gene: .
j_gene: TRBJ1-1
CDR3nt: TGTGCCAGCAGCCAAGTTGAGGGTCTAGGCACTGAAGCTTTCTTT
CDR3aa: CASSQVEGLGTEAFF

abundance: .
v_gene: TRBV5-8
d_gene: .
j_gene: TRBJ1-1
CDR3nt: TGTGCCAGCACCAGAACAGGGTTGGTGAGGAACACTGAAGCTTTCTTT
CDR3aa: CASTRTGLVRNTEAFF

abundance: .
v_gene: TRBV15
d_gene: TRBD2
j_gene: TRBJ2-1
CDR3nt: TGTGCCACCAGCCCGCAACTAGCGGGAGCCTACAATGAGCAGTTCTTC
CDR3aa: CATSPQLAGAYNEQFF

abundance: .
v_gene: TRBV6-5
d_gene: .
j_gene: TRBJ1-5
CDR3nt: TGTGCCAGCATCGAACTTAGCAATCAGCCCCAGCATTTT
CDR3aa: CASIELSNQPQHF

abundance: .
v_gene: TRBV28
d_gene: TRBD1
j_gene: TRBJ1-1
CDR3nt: TGTGCCAGCAGGATGCAGGGGGCGATTGAAGCTTTCTTT
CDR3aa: CASRMQGAIEAFF

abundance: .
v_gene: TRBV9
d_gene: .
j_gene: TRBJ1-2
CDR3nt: TGTGCCAGCAGCTTAGGACTAGCTAACTATGGCTACACCTTC
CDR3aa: CASSLGLANYGYTF

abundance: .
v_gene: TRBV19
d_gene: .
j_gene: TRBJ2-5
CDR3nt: TGTGCCAGTAGTATAGGAGTTCCCTCCCAAGAGACCCAGTACTTC
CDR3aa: CASSIGVPSQETQYF

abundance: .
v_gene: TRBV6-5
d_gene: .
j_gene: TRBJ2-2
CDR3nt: TGTGCCAGCAGTTACGGACAGCACACCGGGGAGCTGTTTTTT
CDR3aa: CASSYGQHTGELFF

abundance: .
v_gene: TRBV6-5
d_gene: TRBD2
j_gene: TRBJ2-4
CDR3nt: TGTGCCAGCACCCCCCGAGCGGGAGGGCCGAACATTCAGTACTTC
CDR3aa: CASTPRAGGPNIQYF

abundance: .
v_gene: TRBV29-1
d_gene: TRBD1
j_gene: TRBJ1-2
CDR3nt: TGCAGCGTGACAGGGGGCGAAGACTATGGCTACACCTTC
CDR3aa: CSVTGGEDYGYTF

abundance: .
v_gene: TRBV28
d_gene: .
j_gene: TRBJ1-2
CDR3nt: TGTGCCAGCAGTTTAGGGGGCGATGGCTACACCTTC
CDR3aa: CASSLGGDGYTF

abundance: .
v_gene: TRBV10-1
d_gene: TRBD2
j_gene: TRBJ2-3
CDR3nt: TGCGCCAGCAGTGAGTCAAGAGGACTAGCGGTCACAGATACGCAGTATTTT
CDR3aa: CASSESRGLAVTDTQYF

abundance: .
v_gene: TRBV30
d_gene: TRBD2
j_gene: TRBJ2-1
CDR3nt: TGTGCTTTTGCCGGGACTAGGAACTTCAATGAGCAGTTCTTC
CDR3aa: CAFAGTRNFNEQFF

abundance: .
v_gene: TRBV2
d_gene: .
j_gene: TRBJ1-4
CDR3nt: TGTGCCAGCAGTGACAGGGGACCCACAGCTAATGAAAAACTGTTTTTT
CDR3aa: CASSDRGPTANEKLFF

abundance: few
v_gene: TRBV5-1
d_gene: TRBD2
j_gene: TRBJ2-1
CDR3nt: TGCGCCAGCAGCCGGATGCCTAGCGGGGGAAATGAGCAGTTCTTC
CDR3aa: CASSRMPSGGNEQFF

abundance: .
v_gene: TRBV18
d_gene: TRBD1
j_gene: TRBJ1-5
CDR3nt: TGTGCCAGCTCCCCGGACAGGAATCAGCCCCAGCATTTT
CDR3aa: CASSPDRNQPQHF

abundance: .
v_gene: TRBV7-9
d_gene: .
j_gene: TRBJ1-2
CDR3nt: TGTGCCAGCAGCTCCCTCCGGGACACCGGAGGACGGGGCTACACCTTC
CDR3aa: CASSSLRDTGGRGYTF

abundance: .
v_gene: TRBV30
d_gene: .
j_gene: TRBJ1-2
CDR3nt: TGTGCCTGGAGTGCTACAGGGAGACGGTATGGCTACACCTTC
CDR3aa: CAWSATGRRYGYTF

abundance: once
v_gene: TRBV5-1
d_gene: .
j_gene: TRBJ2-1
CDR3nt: TGCGCCAGCAGCTATAGCAGCTACTACAATGAGCAGTTCTTC
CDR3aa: CASSYSSYYNEQFF

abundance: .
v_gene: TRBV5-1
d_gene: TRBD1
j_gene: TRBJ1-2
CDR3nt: TGCGCCAGCAGCTCTGGACAGGGCGGTGGCGGCTACACCTTC
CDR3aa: CASSSGQGGGGYTF

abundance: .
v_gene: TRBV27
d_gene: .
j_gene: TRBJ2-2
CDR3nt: TGTGCCAGCAGTTTGGGCGATGGCACCGGGGAGCTGTTTTTT
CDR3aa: CASSLGDGTGELFF

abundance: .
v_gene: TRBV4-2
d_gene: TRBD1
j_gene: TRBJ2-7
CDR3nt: TGTGCCAGCAGCCAAGATCTATGGACAGGGGGCGTCGAGCAGTACTTC
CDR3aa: CASSQDLWTGGVEQYF

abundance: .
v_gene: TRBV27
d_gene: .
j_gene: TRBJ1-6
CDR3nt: TGTGCCAGCAGCCCCACAGGGAAGCGTTTTTCACCCCTCCACTTT
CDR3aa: CASSPTGKRFSPLHF

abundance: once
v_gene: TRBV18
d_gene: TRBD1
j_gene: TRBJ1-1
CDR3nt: TGTGCCAGCTCGGGCGGGACAGGCGACACTGAAGCTTTCTTT
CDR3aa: CASSGGTGDTEAFF

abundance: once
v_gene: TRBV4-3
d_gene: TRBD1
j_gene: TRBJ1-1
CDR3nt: TGCGCCAGCAGCCTCGAAAGGGGGCGCGTGGCTTTCTTT
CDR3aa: CASSLERGRVAFF

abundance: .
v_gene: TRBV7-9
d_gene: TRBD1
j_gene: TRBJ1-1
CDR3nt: TGTGCCAGCAGGGGACAGGGCAGTCACACTGAAGCTTTCTTT
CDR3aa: CASRGQGSHTEAFF